The 8 T cell receptor beta chains reported below all come from one sample, sequenced in a study of vaccination effects on CD4 cells after COVID-19. Repertoires were generated with immunoSEQ multiplex PCR, while TCRdb's copy carries only in-frame clones and drops some. Seen here are about 20,000 clones, approximately 81% observed once, and the top ten hold around 17%. Antigen-specific CD4+ T cells expanded by the ViraFEST assay with viral peptide pools were then sequenced. Scientists isolated CD4+ T cells after a roughly 10-day culture period ended. PCR confirmed that the person was infected with SARS-CoV-2 between March and December 2020. Their antigens remain unidentified. The sequencing used CD4+ T cells from PBMCs cultured with SARS-CoV-2 spike peptides, collected before COVID-19 vaccination. Receptors originate from a human donor who had a prior SARS-CoV-2 infection.

The chain couples TRBV11-2 to TRBJ2-7; TRBD2 aligns across 7 bases. Germline V gene lookup returns CDR1 SGHAT and CDR2 FQNNGV. The length of the CDR3 is 14 residues. Unmatched junction bases numbered 5, after V lost 3 bases and J lost 3 bases. The CDR3 region has the DNA TGTGCCAGCAGCTTGACAGCGGGAAGCTACGAGCAGTACTTC. Amino acid sequence: CASSLTAGSYEQYF.

A single count supports this clone. The CDR3 DNA reads TGCGCCAGCAGTGAGTCGGCGACAGATCAAGAGACCCAGTACTTC. Its translation: CASSESATDQETQYF. This rearrangement joins TRBV10-1 to TRBJ2-5; maybe TRBD1 (5 bases). With 0 bases removed from V and 2 bases from J, the gap between germline ends came to 10 bases. The germline V gene has CDR1 WNHNN and CDR2 SYGVQD (reference sequence). This CDR3 has 15 amino acids.

The rearrangement uses TRBV7-2 and TRBJ2-3; D is unresolved. The V gene lost 1 base and the J gene lost 6 bases, with 11 bases spanning the gap. The CDR3 sequence is 14 residues long. Germline loops: CDR1 SGHTA, CDR2 FQGNSA. As DNA, the CDR3 is TGTGCCAGCAGCTTAGGACCTTACGGGGATACGCAGTATTTT. It is translated as CASSLGPYGDTQYF.

The rearrangement joins TRBV2 to TRBJ2-5, with 11 bases that match TRBD2. V lost 4 bases to trimming and J lost 4 bases; unmatched junction nucleotides: 8. The CDR3 length is 16 residues. Germline-derived CDR1 and CDR2 are SNHLY and FYNNEI. This chain's CDR3 is CASSGLAGGLGETQYF. The CDR3 DNA reads as TGTGCCAGCAGTGGGTTAGCGGGGGGGCTAGGAGAGACCCAGTACTTC. Filled out from reference TRBV2 and TRBJ2-5, the complete variable domain reads EPEVTQTPSHQVTQMGQEVILRCVPISNHLYFYWYRQILGQKVEFLVSFYNNEISEKSEIFDDQFSVERPDGSNFTLKIRSTKLEDSAMYFCASSGLAGGLGETQYFGPGTRLLVL.

The chain couples TRBV7-9 to TRBJ2-3, with D unresolved. CDR3 length: 16 amino acids. V lost 5 bases, J lost 9 bases, and 24 bases lay in between. Germline CDR1 reads SEHNR; CDR2 reads FQNEAQ (reference sequence). The CDR3 reads CASSQLSMASGWTQYF. CDR3 bases: TGTGCCAGCAGCCAACTCTCGATGGCCTCCGGGTGGACGCAGTATTTT. The full variable domain, its missing parts supplied by reference TRBV7-9 and TRBJ2-3, is DTGVSQNPRHKITKRGQNVTFRCDPISEHNRLYWYRQTLGQGPEFLTYFQNEAQLEKSRLLSDRFSAERPKGSFSTLEIQRTEQGDSAMYLCASSQLSMASGWTQYFGPGTRLTVL.

This clone was picked up a small number of times. The chain is built from TRBV15 and TRBJ2-7, with D hard to call. Germline lookup yields CDR1 LNHNV and CDR2 YYDKDF (reference sequence). This CDR3 has 16 residues. V was cut by 4 bases and J by 3 bases, with 19 bases left in between. The CDR3, as DNA: TGTGCCACCAGCACTGTTACGGAGACCCTTTACTACGAGCAGTACTTC. Its translation: CATSTVTETLYYEQYF. The whole variable domain, filled in from reference TRBV15 and TRBJ2-7, reads DAMVIQNPRYQVTQFGKPVTLSCSQTLNHNVMYWYQQKSSQAPKLLFHYYDKDFNNEADTPDNFQSRRPNTSFCFLDIRSPGLGDTAMYLCATSTVTETLYYEQYFGPGTRLTVT.

The gene calls are TRBV6-2 or TRBV6-3 and TRBJ1-3, with unresolved D. The CDR3 is made up of 15 amino acids. With 5 bases removed from V and 2 bases from J, the gap between germline ends came to 13 bases. Germline CDR1 and CDR2: MNHEY and SVGEGT. CDR3 coding DNA: TGTGCCAGCAGTCGAGGACGGTCGGCTGGAAACACCATATATTTT. This encodes CASSRGRSAGNTIYF.

This clone occurred once. The chain recombines TRBV7-2 with TRBJ1-2, with 7 bases identical to TRBD1. The CDR3 totals 15 residues. From germline, CDR1 is SGHTA and CDR2 FQGNSA. The J segment lost 1 base and the V segment lost 5 bases, leaving 7 bases of the junction unmatched. As DNA, the CDR3 is TGTGCCAGCAGCATCAGGACAGGAGATAACTATGGCTACACCTTC. It is translated as CASSIRTGDNYGYTF.